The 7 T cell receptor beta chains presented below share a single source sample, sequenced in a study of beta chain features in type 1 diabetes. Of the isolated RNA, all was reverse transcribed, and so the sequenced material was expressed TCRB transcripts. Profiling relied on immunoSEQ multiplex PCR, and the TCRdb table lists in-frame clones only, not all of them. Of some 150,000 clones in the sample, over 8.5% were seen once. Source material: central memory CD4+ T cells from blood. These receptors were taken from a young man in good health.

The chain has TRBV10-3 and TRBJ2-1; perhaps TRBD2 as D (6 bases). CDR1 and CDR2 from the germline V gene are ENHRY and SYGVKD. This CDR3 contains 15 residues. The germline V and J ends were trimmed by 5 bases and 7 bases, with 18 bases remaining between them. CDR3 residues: CAISSLPGGENEQFF. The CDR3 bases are TGTGCCATCAGTTCGCTACCAGGAGGGGAAAATGAGCAGTTCTTC.

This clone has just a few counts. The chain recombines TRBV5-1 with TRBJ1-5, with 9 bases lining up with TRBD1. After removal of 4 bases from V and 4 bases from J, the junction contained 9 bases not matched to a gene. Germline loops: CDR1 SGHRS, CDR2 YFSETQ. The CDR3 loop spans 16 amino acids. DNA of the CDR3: TGCGCCAGCAGCGCCGGGACAGGGAACGAAAATCAGCCCCAGCATTTT. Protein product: CASSAGTGNENQPQHF.

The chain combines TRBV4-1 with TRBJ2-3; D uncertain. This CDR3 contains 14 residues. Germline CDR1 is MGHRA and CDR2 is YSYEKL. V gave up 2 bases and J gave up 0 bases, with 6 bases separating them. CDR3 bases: TGCGCCAGCAGCCAACCGTCGAGCACAGATACGCAGTATTTT. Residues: CASSQPSSTDTQYF.

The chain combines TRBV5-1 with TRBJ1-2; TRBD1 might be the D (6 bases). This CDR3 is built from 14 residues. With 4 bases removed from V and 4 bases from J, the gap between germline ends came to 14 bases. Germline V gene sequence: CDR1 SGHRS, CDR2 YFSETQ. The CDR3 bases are TGCGCCAGCAGCGCAGGGGATGGAGGCTATGGCTACACCTTC. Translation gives CASSAGDGGYGYTF.

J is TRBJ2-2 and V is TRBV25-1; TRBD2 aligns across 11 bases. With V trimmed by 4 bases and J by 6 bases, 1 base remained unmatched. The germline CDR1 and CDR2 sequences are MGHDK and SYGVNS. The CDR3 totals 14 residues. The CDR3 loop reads CASSVTSGAGELFF. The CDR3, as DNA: TGTGCCAGCAGTGTGACTAGCGGGGCCGGGGAGCTGTTTTTT. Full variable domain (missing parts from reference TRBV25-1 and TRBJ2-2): EADIYQTPRYLVIGTGKKITLECSQTMGHDKMYWYQQDPGMELHLIHYSYGVNSTEKGDLSSESTVSRIRTEHFPLTLESARPSHTSQYLCASSVTSGAGELFFGEGSRLTVL.

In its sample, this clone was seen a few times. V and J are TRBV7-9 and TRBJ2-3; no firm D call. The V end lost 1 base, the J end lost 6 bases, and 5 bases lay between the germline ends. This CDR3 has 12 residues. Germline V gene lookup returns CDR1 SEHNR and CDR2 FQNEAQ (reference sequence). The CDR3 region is CASSLVGDTQYF. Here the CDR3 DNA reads TGTGCCAGCAGCTTAGTCGGGGATACGCAGTATTTT. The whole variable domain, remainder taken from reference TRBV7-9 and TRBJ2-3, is DTGVSQNPRHKITKRGQNVTFRCDPISEHNRLYWYRQTLGQGPEFLTYFQNEAQLEKSRLLSDRFSAERPKGSFSTLEIQRTEQGDSAMYLCASSLVGDTQYFGPGTRLTVL.

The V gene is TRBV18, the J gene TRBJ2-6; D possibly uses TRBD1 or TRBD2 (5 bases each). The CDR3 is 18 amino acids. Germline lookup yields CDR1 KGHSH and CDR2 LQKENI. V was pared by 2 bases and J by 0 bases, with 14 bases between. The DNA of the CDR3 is TGTGCCAGCTCACCAGGGACCGCTATTAGCTCTGGGGCCAACGTCCTGACTTTC. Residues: CASSPGTAISSGANVLTF.